The T cell receptor beta chain described here comes from a study of T-cell memory formation after mild COVID-19. Study summary: TCR clustering was largely donor specific.

TCRdb re-analysed the 5' RACE reads in MiXCR, keeping a single row per CDR3 protein. The sample comprises 400,000 or so distinct CDR3 sequences, 20% of which are singletons, and about 8.1% rests with the top ten. Germline assignment: CDR1 SGHDN and CDR2 FVKESK. Trimming took 0 bases from V and 1 from J; bases not matched to a gene: 17. The CDR3 consists of 20 residues. Sequenced material: PBMCs or a T cell subset sorted from them (not recorded which). The chain couples TRBV14 to TRBJ2-7, with TRBD2 matching over 8 bases. This TCR derives from an adult woman who had mild COVID-19 (a few samples of this study predate the infection). Cell type and time point are not known. The CDR3 loop reads CASSQDLGGGREFHSYEQYF. The CDR3 DNA is TGTGCCAGCAGCCAAGATCTTGGCGGGGGGCGCGAATTCCATTCCTACGAGCAGTACTTC. Full variable domain (remainder filled in from reference TRBV14 and TRBJ2-7): EAGVTQFPSHSVIEKGQTVTLRCDPISGHDNLYWYRRVMGKEIKFLLHFVKESKQDESGMPNNRFLAERTGGTYSTLKVQPAELEDSGVYFCASSQDLGGGREFHSYEQYFGPGTRLTVT.